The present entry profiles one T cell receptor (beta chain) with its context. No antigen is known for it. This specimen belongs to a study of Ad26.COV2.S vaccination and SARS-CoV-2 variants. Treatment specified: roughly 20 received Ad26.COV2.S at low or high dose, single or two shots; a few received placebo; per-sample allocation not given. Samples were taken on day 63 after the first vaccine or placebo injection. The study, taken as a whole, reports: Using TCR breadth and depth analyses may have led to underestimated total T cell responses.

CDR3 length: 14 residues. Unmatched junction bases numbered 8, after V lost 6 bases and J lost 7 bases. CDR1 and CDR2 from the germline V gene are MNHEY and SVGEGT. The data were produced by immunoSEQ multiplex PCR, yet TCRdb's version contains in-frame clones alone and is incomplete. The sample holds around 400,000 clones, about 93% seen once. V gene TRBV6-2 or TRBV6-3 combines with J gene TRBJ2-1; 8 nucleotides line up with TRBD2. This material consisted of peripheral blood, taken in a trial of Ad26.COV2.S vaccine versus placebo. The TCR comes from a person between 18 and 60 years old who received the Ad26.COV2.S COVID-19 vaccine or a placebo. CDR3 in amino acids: CASSHPGLVNEQFF. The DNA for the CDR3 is TGTGCCAGCAGCCATCCGGGACTAGTGAATGAGCAGTTCTTC.